A single TCR beta chain is shown here with its context. The antigen is not known. This sample stems from a study of OX40 agonist ivuxolimab in advanced cancers. Overall study: The dose-escalation cohort had hepatocellular carcinoma, melanoma, renal cell or head and neck cancer.

Overall study findings and caveats: CD8+ T cells were the subset that, on average, had more expanded clones than CD4+. Certain nonresponders likewise exhibited a low normalized T-cell clonal expansion.

The study sampled blood at baseline, cycle 4 day 1, and cycle 7 day 1. TCRdb's copy holds only in-frame clones and misses some; the assay was immunoSEQ multiplex PCR. Seen here are about 93,000 clones, roughly 94% observed once, and the top ten hold roughly 0.53%. CDR1 is SGHVS and CDR2 is FQNEAQ in the germline V gene. CDR3 size: 15 residues. The V gene lost 0 bases and the J gene lost 3 bases, with 12 bases spanning the gap. This material consisted of CD4+ or CD8+ T cells sorted from blood, taken in a trial of the OX40 agonist ivuxolimab. This clonotype originated in an adult with an advanced solid tumor such as melanoma, head and neck, liver or kidney cancer. V is TRBV7-8 and J is TRBJ2-7; TRBD2 might be the D (5 bases). The CDR3 DNA reads TGTGCCAGCAGCTTAGCGGGAGCCCTGTTCTACGAGCAGTACTTC. Translating gives CASSLAGALFYEQYF.